Shown below are 15 T cell receptor beta chains from a single sample sequenced in a study of cytomegalovirus exposure and HLA in healthy donors. Researchers ran the PCR with 60 Vbeta and 13 Jbeta primers. Method: immunoSEQ multiplex PCR; TCRdb's copy keeps in-frame clones and lacks some. This sample has about 98,000 clones, with 74% found just once. The material sequenced was PBMCs. The receptor set was obtained from a male donor in good health and CMV-seronegative.

The chain has TRBV7-2 and TRBJ2-2; D is possibly TRBD2 (5 bases). The CDR3 length is 13 residues. V was pared by 5 bases and J by 8 bases, with 12 bases between. Germline CDR1 is SGHTA and CDR2 is FQGNSA. This CDR3 reads CASSKTREGELFF. DNA for the CDR3: TGTGCCAGCAGCAAAACTAGAGAGGGGGAGCTGTTTTTT.

J is TRBJ2-4 and V is TRBV5-6; 7 bases map to TRBD2. Trimming took 0 bases from V and 13 from J; bases not matched to a gene: 10. CDR3 length equals 14 residues. Germline assignment: CDR1 SGHDT and CDR2 YYEEEE. In nucleotides, the CDR3 is TGTGCCAGCAGCTTGGCGGGGGGACTTCGGGTACAGTACTTC. It specifies CASSLAGGLRVQYF.

This chain links TRBV9 with TRBJ2-1; TRBD1 matches at 10 bases. V gave up 3 bases and J gave up 4 bases; unmatched junction bases: 7. CDR3 size: 16 residues. Germline CDR1 and CDR2: SGDLS and YYNGEE. In DNA form, the CDR3 reads TGTGCCAGCAGCGAGCGACAGGGGGCGTTATACAATGAGCAGTTCTTC. Protein: CASSERQGALYNEQFF.

The chain recombines TRBV25-1 with TRBJ2-4, with 8 bases fitting TRBD1. J gave up 2 bases and V 3 bases, and 6 bases lay outside the gene matches. CDR1 MGHDK and CDR2 SYGVNS come from the germline V gene. This CDR3 region has 16 residues. DNA of the CDR3: TGTGCCAGCAGTGAGTCTCAGGGGGCCCCCAAAAACATTCAGTACTTC. Its translation is CASSESQGAPKNIQYF.

In this sample, this clone turned up once. The V and J genes are TRBV25-1 and TRBJ2-3; 12 positions agree with TRBD2. The CDR3 spans 16 residues. V shed 3 bases, J shed 5 bases, and the junction held 6 bases outside the gene matches. CDR1 and CDR2 (germline): MGHDK, SYGVNS. The DNA of the CDR3 is TGTGCCAGCAGTGAGAGTCGGGGACTAGCGGGAGATACGCAGTATTTT. Protein sequence: CASSESRGLAGDTQYF.

The rearrangement uses TRBV28 and TRBJ2-1; 9 nucleotides align to TRBD2. CDR1 is MDHEN and CDR2 is SYDVKM in the germline V gene. V lost 8 bases to trimming and J lost 8 bases; unmatched junction nucleotides: 10. The CDR3 length is 14 residues. CDR3 sequence (DNA): TGTGCCAGCCTGCTGGATAGCGGGAGCTATGAGCAGTTCTTC. Its protein product is CASLLDSGSYEQFF.

V is TRBV4-1 and J is TRBJ1-5, with a tentative D call TRBD1 (6 bases). With 2 bases removed from V and 3 bases from J, the gap between germline ends came to 17 bases. This CDR3 contains 17 residues. Germline CDR1 is MGHRA and CDR2 is YSYEKL. This chain's CDR3 is CASSQLPNRAINQPQHF. CDR3 bases: TGCGCCAGCAGCCAACTTCCCAACAGGGCTATCAATCAGCCCCAGCATTTT.

The rearrangement links TRBV6-5 to TRBJ1-5, with D perhaps TRBD1 (6 bases). The CDR3 spans 14 residues. CDR1 is MNHEY, CDR2 SVGAGI, per germline. V shed 6 bases and J shed 5 bases, with 14 bases lying between them. The CDR3 loop reads CASRSTGSHQPQHF. CDR3 nucleotides: TGTGCCAGCAGGAGCACAGGGTCCCATCAGCCCCAGCATTTT.

CDR3 region: CASSLGFGGSSTEAFF. DNA of the CDR3: TGCGCCAGCAGCTTGGGGTTCGGGGGGTCGAGCACTGAAGCTTTCTTT. This chain joins TRBV5-1 and TRBJ1-1; possible D gene TRBD1, 5 bases. The CDR3 is 16 amino acids. Germline V lookup: CDR1 SGHRS, CDR2 YFSETQ. V was clipped by 0 bases and J by 4 bases, with 16 bases between them.

The V gene is TRBV6-5, the J gene TRBJ2-5, with TRBD1 matching over 11 bases. Near its end, the DNA agrees better with TRBJ2-7, so the J call may be wrong. This CDR3 region has 14 residues. The germline V gene has CDR1 MNHEY and CDR2 SVGAGI. This CDR3 is CASTIGQGAYEQYF. In DNA form, the CDR3 reads TGTGCCAGCACAATAGGACAGGGGGCGTACGAGCAGTACTTC.

This clone was counted a few times. The chain combines TRBV11-2 with TRBJ2-1; weak D call: TRBD2 (6 bases). CDR1 is SGHAT and CDR2 is FQNNGV in the germline V gene. The CDR3 is 16 amino acids. The germline V and J ends were trimmed by 4 bases and 0 bases, with 13 bases remaining between them. DNA for the CDR3: TGTGCCAGCAGCTCCCGTGGGACTTTCTCCTACAATGAGCAGTTCTTC. It yields the protein CASSSRGTFSYNEQFF.

The gene calls are TRBV7-9 and TRBJ1-2; D remains unclear. The CDR3 extends over 14 amino acids. V was pared by 3 bases and J by 6 bases, with 14 bases between. Germline CDR1 is SEHNR and CDR2 is FQNEAQ (reference sequence). The CDR3 bases are TGTGCCAGCAGCTTGGCCGGGGATATGGATGGCTACACCTTC. It specifies CASSLAGDMDGYTF.

This clone was seen more than once but under ten times. The rearrangement uses TRBV6-6 and TRBJ2-2; 10 bases are shared with TRBD1. Germline loops: CDR1 MNHNY, CDR2 SVGAGI (reference sequence). Trimming removed 4 bases from V and 5 bases from J; junction bases left unmatched: 7. The CDR3 runs to 16 residues. The CDR3 reads CASSSLSDRGTGELFF. CDR3 DNA sequence: TGTGCCAGCAGTTCCCTCTCGGACAGGGGGACCGGGGAGCTGTTTTTT.

With regard to this clone: Relative to the germline gene, one junction end is altered; a read error may explain this. Other DNA sequences in the sample encode the same CDR3. CDR3 residues: CASSPRDSPQETQYF. CDR3 nucleotides: TGTGCCAGTAGTCCTCGGGACAGCCCCCAAGAAACCCAGTACTTC. The chain uses TRBV19 and TRBJ2-5, with TRBD1 matching over 7 bases. The CDR3 spans 15 residues. Germline V CDR1 and CDR2: LNHDA, SQIVND (reference sequence).

Concerning this clone: A junction boundary mismatches the germline segment, possibly from a read error. The chain uses TRBV30 and TRBJ2-2, with 7 bases aligning to TRBD2. The V gene's germline CDR1 is GTSNPN and CDR2 SVGIG (reference sequence). This CDR3 has 14 residues. The CDR3 is CAWGVDWEGGELFF. DNA for the CDR3: TGTGCCTGGGGTGTAGACTGGGAGGGCGGGGAGCTGTTTTTT.